The 3 T cell receptor beta chains in this list originate from one sample, sequenced in a study of early T cells in non-severe SARS-CoV-2 infection. A single record per CDR3 protein comes from TCRdb applying MiXCR to the 5' RACE reads. There are some 67,000 distinct CDR3 sequences in the sample; 9% to 10% occur only once, and 15% to 18% lies in the top ten. Sequencing used whole blood, obtained at baseline. The receptors were gathered from an adult who was a healthcare worker with PCR-confirmed SARS-CoV-2 infection or an uninfected control (not recorded which).

This chain links TRBV19 with TRBJ1-3; TRBD1 agrees at 8 bases. The CDR3 consists of 18 residues. Trimming cost V 3 bases and J 3 bases; bases outside gene matches: 13. Germline loops: CDR1 LNHDA, CDR2 SQIVND (reference sequence). CDR3 residues: CASSIRGATGAYGNTIYF. The CDR3 coding sequence is TGTGCCAGTAGTATCCGGGGAGCGACAGGGGCGTATGGAAACACCATATATTTT.

By frequency in the sample, this clonotype is medium-sized. V is TRBV4-2 and J is TRBJ2-7, with TRBD2 identical over 11 bases. Looked up from germline, CDR1 is LGHNA and CDR2 is YNFKEQ. The trim removed 0 bases at V and 0 bases at J, leaving 4 bases unmatched. The CDR3 runs 17 residues. CDR3 amino acids: CASSQETSGTPSYEQYF. The CDR3 nucleotides read TGTGCCAGCAGCCAAGAGACTAGCGGGACCCCCTCCTACGAGCAGTACTTC.

The chain uses TRBV6-2 or TRBV6-3 and TRBJ2-1, with 8 bases identical to TRBD2. The CDR3 is 14 amino acids. J lost 7 bases, V lost 6 bases, and 8 bases had no gene match. Looked up from germline, CDR1 is MNHEY and CDR2 is SVGEGT. The CDR3: CASRLSGSGNEQFF. The CDR3 DNA reads TGTGCCAGCAGATTAAGCGGGAGTGGGAATGAGCAGTTCTTC.